The clone carrying this T cell receptor beta chain was picked up many times. A much larger clone lies a single base off, so this may be a read error. These data are taken from a study of T cells after yellow fever vaccination. The ends were cut back, 0 bases at V and 7 bases at J, with 4 bases in the middle. Germline V CDR1 and CDR2: SGHRS, YFSETQ. The CDR3 runs to 11 residues. TCRdb re-analysed the 5' RACE reads in MiXCR, keeping a single row per CDR3 protein. In the table there are about 330,000 distinct CDR3 sequences, about 4% of which are singletons. The origin of this receptor is a man aged 18 to 29 who received the YFV17D yellow fever vaccine. This material consisted of PBMCs, taken 5 days after the yellow fever booster vaccination. This rearrangement joins TRBV5-1 to TRBJ2-5; D is undetermined. The DNA for the CDR3 is TGCGCCAGCAGCTTGGAAGTGACCCAGTACTTC. This codes for CASSLEVTQYF.